This passage covers 8 T cell receptor beta chains from one sample sequenced in a study of blood T cell repertoires in COVID-19. Libraries were prepared by immunoSEQ multiplex PCR; TCRdb keeps only in-frame clonotypes and omits some of them. The sample holds 200,000 or so clones, 80% to 85% seen once. The material sequenced was peripheral blood. Receptor source: a woman aged 60-75 years who had recovered from COVID-19.

The V gene is TRBV9, the J gene TRBJ1-1; TRBD1 agrees at 8 bases. The trim removed 4 bases at V and 1 base at J, leaving 6 bases unmatched. The CDR3 spans 15 residues. The germline V gene encodes CDR1 SGDLS and CDR2 YYNGEE. The CDR3 reads CASSPDGQGNTEAFF. CDR3 DNA sequence: TGTGCCAGCAGCCCCGACGGACAGGGGAACACTGAAGCTTTCTTT.

The CDR3 region is CASSIGLDRDYTEAFF. CDR3 sequence (DNA): TGTGCCAGTAGTATAGGACTCGACAGGGACTACACTGAAGCTTTCTTT. The chain recombines TRBV19 with TRBJ1-1; 7 nucleotides line up with TRBD1. The germline gives CDR1 LNHDA, CDR2 SQIVND (reference sequence). Losses at the gene ends were 1 base for V and 3 bases for J; bases not matched to a gene: 8. The CDR3 spans 16 residues.

This chain's CDR3 is CASSLALTVQETQYF. The CDR3 nucleotides are TGTGCCAGCAGCTTAGCGCTAACAGTCCAAGAGACCCAGTACTTC. The chain couples TRBV11-1 to TRBJ2-5; D not certain. The CDR3 runs to 15 residues. In germline, CDR1 is SGHAT, CDR2 FQDESV (reference sequence). Trimming cost V 0 bases and J 1 base, with 9 bases left between them. The full variable domain, completed using reference TRBV11-1 and TRBJ2-5, is EAEVAQSPRYKITEKSQAVAFWCDPISGHATLYWYRQILGQGPELLVQFQDESVVDDSQLPKDRFSAERLKGVDSTLKIQPAELGDSAMYLCASSLALTVQETQYFGPGTRLLVL.

This chain joins TRBV2 and TRBJ1-1, with D possibly matching TRBD1 (5 bases). Between the trimmed V and J ends, which lost 4 bases and 0 bases, there was a span of 9 bases. The CDR3 totals 14 residues. Per the germline V gene, CDR1 is SNHLY and CDR2 is FYNNEI. This CDR3 reads CASSADILNTEAFF. The CDR3 DNA sequence: TGTGCCAGCAGTGCGGACATCCTGAACACTGAAGCTTTCTTT.

This clone was seen once. This chain connects TRBV10-3 to TRBJ2-5; D is ambiguous. The V and J ends lost 3 bases and 2 bases respectively, with 13 bases between them. The CDR3 is 15 residues long. In germline, CDR1 is ENHRY, CDR2 SYGVKD. The CDR3 DNA follows: TGTGCCATCAGTGATAGTGTCAGGCCTCAAGAGACCCAGTACTTC. Encoded protein: CAISDSVRPQETQYF.

The V and J genes are TRBV12-5 and TRBJ1-2, with D possibly matching TRBD1 (5 bases). This CDR3 contains 16 residues. The germline V and J ends were trimmed by 0 bases and 7 bases, with 18 bases remaining between them. CDR1 is LGHNT, CDR2 FRNRAP, per germline. The CDR3 protein is CASGLVVGGILSGYTF. The CDR3 DNA reads TGTGCTAGTGGTTTGGTCGTTGGGGGGATTCTTTCTGGCTACACCTTC.

V gene TRBV19 combines with J gene TRBJ2-2; TRBD1 matches 11 bases. CDR1 and CDR2 from the germline V gene are LNHDA and SQIVND (reference sequence). Germline trimming cut 10 bases from V and 5 bases from J; bases unmatched to any gene: 24. The CDR3 is 20 residues long. This CDR3 reads CATFKSVRDRGFDQTGELFF. The CDR3 DNA is TGTGCCACCTTCAAATCGGTCCGGGACAGGGGGTTCGACCAAACCGGGGAGCTGTTTTTT.

V and J are TRBV18 and TRBJ1-2, with D tentatively TRBD1 (5 bases). From germline, CDR1 is KGHSH and CDR2 LQKENI. V was trimmed by 1 base and J by 2 bases, leaving 5 bases between them. The CDR3 consists of 13 residues. The CDR3 reads CASSPQGNYGYTF. CDR3 nucleotide sequence: TGTGCCAGCTCACCACAGGGGAACTATGGCTACACCTTC.